These T cell receptor beta chains were read from a single sample in a study of vaccination and CD4 T cells after COVID-19. A single record per CDR3 protein comes from TCRdb applying MiXCR to the PCR reads. The sample has 20,000 to 25,000 distinct CDR3 sequences, about 45% seen once. No antigens are known for them. The specimen comprised CD4+ T cells from blood, cultured in vitro, sampled about 7 months after SARS-CoV-2 vaccination. The receptors derive from a human donor who had recovered from COVID-19. Each CDR3 is given with its conserved first and last residue. A D gene is named only where the DNA matches it firmly. The listing skips clone size in some rows; elsewhere it reads once, few, many or a size class.

d_call j_call v_call clone_size cdr3_nt cdr3_aa
. TRBJ2-3 TRBV6-2/TRBV6-3 . TGTGCCAGCGCCAGGACCCACACAGATACGCAGTATTTT CASARTHTDTQYF
. TRBJ1-5 TRBV20-1 . TGCAGTGCTAGAGAATCTCTGGAAGGCAATCAGCCCCAGCATTTT CSARESLEGNQPQHF
. TRBJ2-7 TRBV7-6 . TGTGCCAGCAGCTTGATCTCGGGAGCTGACGAGCAGTACTTC CASSLISGADEQYF
TRBD1 TRBJ1-5 TRBV7-8 . TGTGCCAGCAGCTTGGACAGGGTACTTTCTCAGCCCCAGCATTTT CASSLDRVLSQPQHF
. TRBJ2-2 TRBV7-2 . TGTGCCAGCAGCATGGAGGGAGACGGGGAGCTGTTTTTT CASSMEGDGELFF
. TRBJ2-3 TRBV27 . TGTGCCAGCAGGGAGTTGATCGACACAGGTACAGATACGCAGTATTTT CASRELIDTGTDTQYF
TRBD1 TRBJ2-7 TRBV28 few TGTGCCAGCAGCCCATTTCGAGGGGGCACCTACGAGCAGTACTTC CASSPFRGGTYEQYF
. TRBJ2-5 TRBV28 few TGTGCCAGCAGTTCCCGTCGAGGGGCCCCAGAGACCCAGTACTTC CASSSRRGAPETQYF
. TRBJ1-2 TRBV28 . TGTGCCAGCAGTTTCTGGCAAGAGTCGAACTATGGCTACACCTTC CASSFWQESNYGYTF
. TRBJ1-6 TRBV2 few TGTGCCAGCAGTGAGGTCATAAATTCACCCCTCCACTTT CASSEVINSPLHF
TRBD2 TRBJ2-3 TRBV20-1 . TGCAGTGCCACTAGCGGGGGGTACACAGATACGCAGTATTTT CSATSGGYTDTQYF
. TRBJ2-3 TRBV18 . TGTGCCAGCTCACCATTATCTAGCACAGATACGCAGTATTTT CASSPLSSTDTQYF
. TRBJ2-2 TRBV20-1 . TGCAGTGCTAGTAGATCGGCTAGCTGGTCCGGGGAGCTGTTTTTT CSASRSASWSGELFF
. TRBJ2-1 TRBV20-1 few TGCAGTGCTAGTCGGGGTGAGGGTGGGCAGTTCTTC CSASRGEGGQFF
. TRBJ2-5 TRBV20-1 . TGCAGTGCTAGTAAAGGGGGGGCTGGATTGACCCAGTACTTC CSASKGGAGLTQYF
. TRBJ1-1 TRBV19 once TGTGCCAGTAGTATAGTCCAGGGGCGCACTGAAGCTTTCTTT CASSIVQGRTEAFF
TRBD2 TRBJ2-1 TRBV20-1 . TGCAGTGCTGATGGACTAGCGGGAGTATTCTTCAATACCTACAATGAGCAGTTCTTC CSADGLAGVFFNTYNEQFF
. TRBJ2-5 TRBV15 few TGTGCCACCAGCAGAGATATTACTAACCGGCCAGAGACCCAGTACTTC CATSRDITNRPETQYF
TRBD2 TRBJ2-3 TRBV20-1 few TGCAGTGCCAGAGGACTAGCGGAGAGCACAGATACGCAGTATTTT CSARGLAESTDTQYF
. TRBJ2-5 TRBV20-1 few TGCAGTGCGGTGTGGAACACGCAGGGAATTAGGGGGAGGGCCCAGTACTTC CSAVWNTQGIRGRAQYF
. TRBJ1-5 TRBV20-1 . TGCAGTGCTAGGGAAGGGGAGTATGGCAATCAGCCCCAGCATTTT CSAREGEYGNQPQHF
TRBD1 TRBJ1-1 TRBV5-5 . TGTGCCAGCAGCTGGTCACAGGGGATGAACACTGAAGCTTTCTTT CASSWSQGMNTEAFF
. TRBJ2-5 TRBV24-1 . TGTGCCACCAGTGCGCGGGACCAAGAGACCCAGTACTTC CATSARDQETQYF
. TRBJ2-5 TRBV5-5 once TGTGCCAGCAGCTTGGAACAGGGACAACAGACCCAGTACTTC CASSLEQGQQTQYF
. TRBJ1-6 TRBV11-3 . TGTGCCAGCAGCGCAGACTGGAATTCACCCCTCCACTTT CASSADWNSPLHF
. TRBJ1-2 TRBV10-3 . TGTGCCATCAGTGAGAGGGACTATGGCTACACCTTC CAISERDYGYTF
TRBD2 TRBJ2-2 TRBV6-1 . TGTGCCAGCAGTCGCCCCTTAGCGGGAGGGCGCACCGGGGAGCTGTTTTTT CASSRPLAGGRTGELFF
. TRBJ1-6 TRBV28 . TGTGCCAGCAGTTTGACGGGACGACTGAGCTCCTATAATTCACCCCTCCACTTT CASSLTGRLSSYNSPLHF
. TRBJ1-1 TRBV20-1 few TGCAGTGCTTCACAGGCACCCACTGAAGCTTTCTTT CSASQAPTEAFF
. TRBJ2-4 TRBV28 once TGTGCCAGCAGCCCTCGGGCGCTAGCCAAAAACATTCAGTACTTC CASSPRALAKNIQYF
. TRBJ2-7 TRBV27 . TGTGCCAGCAGCCCGGGACTTTCACGCTCCTACGAGCAGTACTTC CASSPGLSRSYEQYF
. TRBJ1-1 TRBV19 . TGTGCCAGTAGTATCTTACGAGGGAACACTGAAGCTTTCTTT CASSILRGNTEAFF
TRBD1 TRBJ1-5 TRBV19 medium-sized TGTGCCAGTAGTGGCCGGGACAGATTACAGCGGCCCCAGCATTTT CASSGRDRLQRPQHF
TRBD2 TRBJ2-1 TRBV20-1 . TGCAGTGCCTATAGCGGGACCTACAATGAGCAGTTCTTC CSAYSGTYNEQFF
. TRBJ2-3 TRBV2 . TGTGCCAGCAGTGTTTCCACAGATACGCAGTATTTT CASSVSTDTQYF
TRBD1 TRBJ1-2 TRBV20-1 few TGCAGTGCTAGGGACAGGGGTGGCTACACCTTC CSARDRGGYTF
TRBD1 TRBJ2-6 TRBV7-9 . TGTGCCAGCAGCTTAGGGACAGGTAACTCTGGGGCCAACGTCCTGACTTTC CASSLGTGNSGANVLTF
. TRBJ1-6 TRBV19 few TGTGCCAGTACCCCACAGGCCAGGGGTGCACCCCTCCACTTT CASTPQARGAPLHF
TRBD2 TRBJ2-1 TRBV7-9 . TGTGCCAGCAGCTATAGCGGGAGATCCTACAATGAGCAGTTCTTC CASSYSGRSYNEQFF
TRBD1 TRBJ1-5 TRBV28 . TGTGCCAGCACCCCGACAGGGCTAGGCAATCAGCCCCAGCATTTT CASTPTGLGNQPQHF
. TRBJ2-5 TRBV6-2/TRBV6-3 . TGTGCCAGCAGGGGACACGCACAAGAGACCCAGTACTTC CASRGHAQETQYF
. TRBJ1-2 TRBV19 once TGTGCCAGTAGTATAGCTCGGAGCAGCGGCTACACCTTC CASSIARSSGYTF
. TRBJ2-1 TRBV28 few TGTGCCAGCAAGGGGAGCATCTCCTACAATGAGCAGTTCTTC CASKGSISYNEQFF
. TRBJ1-6 TRBV20-1 . TGCAGTGCTAGTCCCCGAATGGATTCACCCCTCCACTTT CSASPRMDSPLHF
TRBD2 TRBJ2-5 TRBV7-2 . TGTGCCAGCAGCTTAGGGGAAGGGAGCGGGAGATTATATGAGACCCAGTACTTC CASSLGEGSGRLYETQYF
. TRBJ1-1 TRBV6-1 . TGTGCCAGCAGCGATGGGACCTTGAACACTGAAGCTTTCTTT CASSDGTLNTEAFF
TRBD2 TRBJ2-7 TRBV2 . TGTGCCAGCAGTGAACGTCAACTAGCGGGAGTTAAGCAGTACTTC CASSERQLAGVKQYF